This T cell receptor beta chain was sequenced in a study of blood T cell repertoires in COVID-19. V was clipped by 0 bases and J by 4 bases, with 13 bases between them. Germline CDR1 KGHSH, CDR2 LQKENI. This CDR3 comprises 17 residues. Profiling relied on immunoSEQ multiplex PCR, and the TCRdb table lists in-frame clones only, not all of them. The repertoire holds roughly 120,000 clones, roughly 80% seen once, with around 1.5% in the top ten. The clonotype originates from a man aged 50 or older with acute or convalescent COVID-19. The chain combines TRBV18 with TRBJ2-6, with D perhaps TRBD2 (6 bases). The sample consisted of peripheral blood. This chain's CDR3 is CASSPPKVGSGANVLTF. CDR3 in DNA: TGTGCCAGCTCACCACCAAAGGTCGGGAGCGGGGCCAACGTCCTGACTTTC.